This T cell receptor beta chain was captured by sequencing in a study of blood T cells in healthy people across ages. Findings and caveats of the study: More naive CD4+ cells and higher diversity marked long-lived donors relative to aged donors.

The amount of total RNA extracted per sample was at least 6 micrograms. The authors ran a second PCR of roughly 6 to 12 cycles using a sample-barcoded 5' primer and a J-beta primer mix. Carrying 12 random nucleotides, a template-switch adaptor labeled each individual cDNA molecule. TCRdb redid the calling of the 5' RACE reads with MiXCR, one entry per CDR3 protein. The data contain 1.5 million to 2 million distinct CDR3 sequences, 28% of them singletons. Only a few counts were recorded for this clonotype. Its antigen is unknown. The junction departs from germline at one end; a sequencing error may be responsible. CDR3 length: 13 amino acids. Germline V gene data show CDR1 as SGHRS and CDR2 as YFSETQ.

This receptor was taken from a woman aged 25-40 years in good health. The material sequenced was blood. V is TRBV5-1 and J is TRBJ1-6, with D uncertain. In DNA form, the CDR3 reads TGCGCCAGCAGCTTGCGCCCCGATTCACCCCGCCACTTT. Protein: CASSLRPDSPRHF.